This record concerns one T cell receptor (beta chain) sequence. These data come from a study of blood T cell repertoires in COVID-19. Across the whole study: Whether acute or convalescent, the COVID-19 samples came from the United States, Italy and Spain.

V was trimmed by 4 bases and J by 7 bases, leaving 15 bases between them. CDR3 length: 14 residues. Looked up from germline, CDR1 is SGHDT and CDR2 is YYEEEE. Sequencing used immunoSEQ multiplex PCR; TCRdb keeps in-frame clones, though not all of them. Counted here are roughly 180,000 clones, roughly 88% occurring once; the ten biggest clones make up about 6.7%. The sample comprised peripheral blood. The receptor's source is a woman between 35 and 50 years old with COVID-19, enrolled during active disease. The chain has TRBV5-6 and TRBJ2-4, with TRBD1 as a possible D gene (6 bases). The CDR3 sequence is CASSHPTGGNIQYF. CDR3 DNA sequence: TGTGCCAGCAGCCATCCGACAGGTGGGAACATTCAGTACTTC.